This T cell receptor beta chain was identified during a study of Graves' ophthalmopathy and Graves' hyperthyroidism. Study outcomes and limitations: At roughly 67% sensitivity and approximately 78% specificity, the model predicted progression of the ophthalmopathy.

Researchers took RNA transcripts and amplified TCR beta CDR3 regions from them. RT-PCR in the first round used HTBI primers; a second-round multiplex PCR followed. TCRdb independently ran MiXCR on the multiplex PCR reads; one entry per CDR3 protein. The table has roughly 610,000 distinct CDR3 sequences, 22% seen once. Newly diagnosed, the hyperthyroidism patients had under 2 months' duration and were aged 18 to 65. Clinical symptoms, serum thyroxine, TRAb, thyroid ultrasound and orbital computed tomography were relied on for diagnosis. In its sample, this clonotype was seen many times. Antigen specificity is unknown. This TCR was recovered from a woman in her late teens or twenties with stable Graves' hyperthyroidism. Some clones in this sample may be carry-over from other donors' samples. Material: peripheral blood.

CDR3 nucleotides: TGTGCCAGCAGCCCAACAGCTAGCTACACCTTC. It translates to CASSPTASYTF. The chain carries TRBV7-9 and TRBJ1-2, with unresolved D. In germline, CDR1 is SEHNR, CDR2 FQNEAQ (reference sequence). This CDR3 has 11 amino acids. Trimming cost V 5 bases and J 9 bases, with 10 bases left between them.